This T cell receptor (beta chain) was documented in a study of identifying expanded T cells in peripheral blood. Study-level findings and limits: Approximately 2-week clone count variance significantly increased as total template count grew. Technical replicates showed roughly 1.2 changed clones; approximately two weeks 15 to 20; four weeks 19.

Assay used: immunoSEQ multiplex PCR; TCRdb lists only in-frame clones, some missing. The sample shows approximately 110,000 clones, 88% of them seen only once. V shed 8 bases and J 7 bases; nucleotides not matched to a gene: 13. This CDR3 region has 15 residues. Germline V lookup: CDR1 WSHSY, CDR2 SAAADI. No infections or other immune events were documented during collection. Comment on this clone: Its antigen is unidentified.

The sequence was obtained from a person between 18 and 69 years old in good health. The rearrangement links TRBV10-2 to TRBJ2-2, with 7 bases matching TRBD1. The sequencing input was blood. This chain's CDR3 is CASRQGQILVGELFF. In DNA, the CDR3 is TGCGCCAGCCGGCAGGGACAGATATTAGTCGGGGAGCTGTTTTTT.